The entry that follows covers one TCR beta chain sequence. The antigen it binds to is not known. Base quality data are lacking; no much larger clone is found one base away. Data came from an Illumina HiSeq 2500. Quantitative 5'-RACE with molecular barcodes was the method used to prepare the TCR beta libraries. The paper's processing steps were these. A new computational method, built on a probabilistic model of VDJ rearrangement, was used to identify disease-linked TCR variants. TCRdb passed the public sequencing reads through fastp at Q25 and MiXCR, retaining productive beta sequences. Entries that share a CDR3 protein sequence are merged under the most common genes and DNA. Here the V and J calls rest on TCRdb's processing, not on the authors' analysis. Across this sample there are roughly 670,000 distinct CDR3 sequences, with under 20% seen only once. The ten largest clonotypes hold about a fifth of the sample.

For this chain, trimming is 1 base at the V end and 7 bases at the J end, and the number of junction bases without a gene match is 5. From the cysteine through the phenylalanine, the CDR3 covers 14 amino acids. Just CDR3 DNA is preserved here, 42 bases in frame from base 1. The data originate from a study of CD8 T cells in ankylosing spondylitis (dated by TCRdb to 2017 to 2019). Looking at the study overall: The study set out to find disease-linked TCR variants by profiling T cell receptor beta repertoires in ankylosing spondylitis patients and healthy donors. The full study cohort comprised around 25 ankylosing spondylitis patients and some 110 healthy donors. Peripheral blood samples were taken, and synovial fluid was additionally collected from ankylosing spondylitis patients. Study-level results and caveats: The disease-linked clones showed a CD8+ phenotype and occurred at relatively low frequencies in peripheral blood. Some TCR beta motif variants had previously been reported in synovial fluid and blood of reactive arthritis patients, which suggested common disease-initiation mechanisms. Blood from ankylosing spondylitis patients appeared to be characterized by a TCR beta motif composed of under ten highly homologous amino acid variants. The disease-linked clones were reported as significantly enriched in matched synovial fluid samples from ankylosing spondylitis patients.

The TCR was taken from a male donor with ankylosing spondylitis. The chain links TRBV12-3 or TRBV12-4 with TRBJ2-3; the central 7 bases match TRBD2. What was sequenced was blood, either unsorted or a sorted T cell fraction (not recorded which). CDR3 reads: CASSLEGGPYTQYF. At the DNA level, the sequence is TGTGCCAGCAGTTTAGAGGGAGGGCCCTATACGCAGTATTTT.